These 14 T cell receptor beta chains share one sample of origin, sequenced in a study of blood T cell repertoires in COVID-19. TCRdb keeps only in-frame clones here, not all; method: immunoSEQ multiplex PCR. The sample has around 150,000 clones; 75% to 90% are singletons. Sequencing was done on a sample of peripheral blood. These receptors came from a human donor with acute or convalescent COVID-19. The donor label of this sample is uncertain.

The chain uses TRBV2 and TRBJ2-5; 7 nucleotides agree with TRBD1. The CDR3 covers 14 residues. The junction had 10 bases not matched to a gene; V was cut back by 3 bases and J by 9 bases. Germline loops: CDR1 SNHLY, CDR2 FYNNEI. CDR3 region: CASSDVQGQGSQYF. The CDR3 bases are TGTGCCAGCAGTGACGTACAGGGGCAAGGGTCCCAGTACTTC.

The gene calls are TRBV27 and TRBJ1-6; the D gene is possibly TRBD1 (5 bases). The CDR3 is 14 residues long. Looked up from germline, CDR1 is MNHEY and CDR2 is SMNVEV (reference sequence). Trimming stripped 9 bases from V and 6 bases from J, with 15 bases between. CDR3 in DNA: TGTGCCAGTGCCCAGGGTCCGTCTAATTCACCCCTCCACTTT. Encoded protein: CASAQGPSNSPLHF.

The chain employs TRBV7-2 and TRBJ2-7; 11 nucleotides agree with TRBD2. CDR3 size: 16 residues. In germline, CDR1 is SGHTA, CDR2 FQGNSA. V was clipped by 5 bases and J by 1 base; unmatched bases: 7. In nucleotides, the CDR3 is TGTGCCAGCAGCAGAATAGCGGGGGGGGCGTCCTACGAGCAGTACTTC. Its translation is CASSRIAGGASYEQYF.

The chain combines TRBV6-2 or TRBV6-3 with TRBJ1-1; the match to TRBD1 covers 7 bases. CDR1 and CDR2 from the germline V gene are MNHEY and SVGEGT. The CDR3 is 16 residues long. The V segment lost 2 bases and the J segment 5 bases; nucleotides outside the gene matches: 11. CDR3 sequence (DNA): TGTGCCAGCAGTTACCCAACGATCGCCAGGGGGACTGAAGCTTTCTTT. It codes for CASSYPTIARGTEAFF.

The gene calls are TRBV7-9 and TRBJ1-1; 9 bases fit TRBD1. Germline V lookup: CDR1 SEHNR, CDR2 FQNEAQ (reference sequence). This CDR3 has 14 amino acids. V lost 6 bases to trimming and J lost 2 bases; unmatched junction nucleotides: 4. This CDR3 is CASSRQGVNTEAFF. In nucleotides, the CDR3 is TGTGCCAGCAGTCGACAGGGGGTAAACACTGAAGCTTTCTTT.

The chain joins TRBV11-1 to TRBJ2-1; 9 bases fit TRBD2. The CDR3 is 15 amino acids. From germline, CDR1 is SGHAT and CDR2 FQDESV (reference sequence). V lost 3 bases and J lost 7; bases outside the gene matches: 7. Here the CDR3 reads CASSFSSGAENEQFF. CDR3 DNA sequence: TGTGCCAGCAGCTTCTCTAGCGGGGCGGAGAATGAGCAGTTCTTC.

The CDR3 DNA reads TGTGCCAGCAGCGGGGACAAACTGGGGAACACTGAAGCTTTCTTT. Protein sequence: CASSGDKLGNTEAFF. The chain couples TRBV9 to TRBJ1-1; a weak D match, TRBD1 (6 bases). This CDR3 is 15 amino acids long. Deletions cut 3 bases from V and 1 base from J, with 13 bases between. Germline-derived CDR1 and CDR2 are SGDLS and YYNGEE.

The rearrangement joins TRBV11-2 to TRBJ2-1; 8 bases map to TRBD2. Germline CDR1 SGHAT, CDR2 FQNNGV. The CDR3 consists of 15 residues. With V trimmed by 6 bases and J by 7 bases, 11 bases remained unmatched. The CDR3 spells CASSQRPGGGNEQFF. CDR3 DNA sequence: TGTGCCAGCAGTCAAAGGCCTGGCGGGGGGAATGAGCAGTTCTTC. The whole variable domain, remainder taken from reference TRBV11-2 and TRBJ2-1, is EAGVAQSPRYKIIEKRQSVAFWCNPISGHATLYWYQQILGQGPKLLIQFQNNGVVDDSQLPKDRFSAERLKGVDSTLKIQPAKLEDSAVYLCASSQRPGGGNEQFFGPGTRLTVL.

The rearrangement uses TRBV6-2 or TRBV6-3 and TRBJ1-5; 10 bases agree with TRBD1. The junction had 9 bases not matched to a gene; V was cut back by 5 bases and J by 5 bases. Germline V gene lookup returns CDR1 MNHEY and CDR2 SVGEGT. The CDR3 sequence is 16 residues long. The CDR3 DNA reads TGTGCCAGCAGTCTTCACTCCGACAGGGGGCATCAGCCCCAGCATTTT. Translated, it gives CASSLHSDRGHQPQHF.

The chain has TRBV5-1 and TRBJ2-1; D might be TRBD2 (7 bases). Trimming cost V 0 bases and J 6 bases, with 25 bases left between them. CDR1 and CDR2 from the germline V gene are SGHRS and YFSETQ. The CDR3 is 19 amino acids. The CDR3 here is CASSLEGRGTLSGGNEQFF. CDR3 sequence (DNA): TGCGCCAGCAGCTTGGAGGGCAGGGGTACCCTCTCGGGAGGCAATGAGCAGTTCTTC.

This clone showed up just a few times. The genes are TRBV27 and TRBJ1-5, with D possibly TRBD1 on 6 matching bases. Trimming pared 5 bases from V and 4 bases from J, leaving 12 bases between. The germline CDR1 and CDR2 sequences are MNHEY and SMNVEV (reference sequence). The CDR3 runs to 14 residues. The CDR3 sequence: CASSTTGWNQPQHF. The CDR3, as DNA: TGTGCCAGCAGTACCACAGGGTGGAATCAGCCCCAGCATTTT.

CDR3 nucleotide sequence: TGTGCCAGCTTTGACTTCAGGGGCAACACTGAAGCTTTCTTT. It specifies CASFDFRGNTEAFF. This chain uses TRBV18 with TRBJ1-1; D is possibly TRBD1 (6 bases). This CDR3 is 14 amino acids long. Germline V CDR1 and CDR2: KGHSH, LQKENI. V was shortened by 7 bases and J by 2 bases, with 14 bases between the two germline ends.

The chain couples TRBV4-2 to TRBJ1-1; no clear D gene. Between the trimmed V and J ends, which lost 0 bases and 7 bases, there was a span of 9 bases. Germline values: CDR1 LGHNA, CDR2 YNFKEQ. CDR3 length: 13 amino acids. CDR3 sequence reads: CASSQDRGNEAFF. CDR3 bases: TGTGCCAGCAGCCAAGATCGGGGTAATGAAGCTTTCTTT.

This clone was detected only once. The J gene is TRBJ1-6, the V gene TRBV2; possible D gene TRBD1, 5 bases. CDR1 and CDR2 (germline): SNHLY, FYNNEI. The V and J ends lost 4 bases and 1 base respectively, with 14 bases between them. The CDR3 spans 17 residues. The CDR3 DNA is TGTGCCAGCAGTGTCCAGGGTGTTGCATCCTATAATTCACCCCTCCACTTT. This encodes CASSVQGVASYNSPLHF.